This record looks at one TCR beta chain sequence and its context. Libraries were prepared by immunoSEQ multiplex PCR; TCRdb keeps only in-frame clonotypes and omits some of them. Altogether a few hundred thousand clones are present, approximately 90% being singletons, with the ten largest covering 0.83%. Separation from the approximately 690-subject first cohort characterized the roughly 110-subject validation cohort, to which the donors belonged. Germline lookup yields CDR1 SGHVS and CDR2 FNYEAQ. The CDR3 length is 16 residues. Trimming removed 5 bases from V and 9 bases from J; junction bases left unmatched: 16. This entry is derived from a study of cytomegalovirus exposure and HLA in healthy donors.

The V call is TRBV7-6, the J call TRBJ2-1; 7 nucleotides align to TRBD2. Sequencing was carried out using PBMCs. This sequence was found in a woman between 18 and 29 years old in good health and CMV-seronegative. In nucleotides, the CDR3 is TGTGCCAGCAGCGATAAACCGGGACTATTGGGTAGTGAGCAGTTCTTC. As protein: CASSDKPGLLGSEQFF.